This is a list of T cell receptor beta chains from one sample in a study of OX40 agonist ivuxolimab in advanced cancers. TCRdb's copy holds only in-frame clones and misses some; the assay was immunoSEQ multiplex PCR. The sample lists more than 90,000 clones; under 85% were seen once. Sample: CD4+ or CD8+ T cells sorted from blood, taken in a trial of the OX40 agonist ivuxolimab. The receptor source for this set is an adult with an advanced solid tumor such as melanoma, head and neck, liver or kidney cancer. Each CDR3 is given with its conserved first and last residue. The D gene is left open where the match is weak. Size values are once, few and many counts, or a class for expanded clones, and some rows have none.

d_gene: TRBD2; abundance: once; j_gene: TRBJ2-7; v_gene: TRBV15; CDR3aa: CATSSPGLAGGEEQYF; CDR3nt: TGTGCCACCAGCAGCCCGGGACTAGCGGGAGGGGAAGAGCAGTACTTC
d_gene: TRBD1; abundance: once; j_gene: TRBJ2-3; v_gene: TRBV30; CDR3aa: CAWSVTGETDTQYF; CDR3nt: TGTGCCTGGAGTGTAACAGGGGAAACAGATACGCAGTATTTT
d_gene: .; abundance: .; j_gene: TRBJ1-5; v_gene: TRBV9; CDR3aa: CASSVGDQPQHF; CDR3nt: TGTGCCAGCAGCGTAGGGGATCAGCCCCAGCATTTT
d_gene: .; abundance: .; j_gene: TRBJ1-6; v_gene: TRBV12-5; CDR3aa: CASGLFSRDPFFYNSPLHF; CDR3nt: TGTGCTAGTGGTTTGTTTTCCCGGGATCCATTCTTCTATAATTCACCCCTCCACTTT
d_gene: TRBD1; abundance: .; j_gene: TRBJ2-6; v_gene: TRBV7-2; CDR3aa: CASSKQGARGANVLTF; CDR3nt: TGTGCCAGCAGCAAACAGGGGGCGCGGGGGGCCAACGTCCTGACTTTC
d_gene: .; abundance: .; j_gene: TRBJ2-7; v_gene: TRBV10-2; CDR3aa: CASKNRMSSYEQYF; CDR3nt: TGCGCCAGCAAGAACAGGATGAGCTCCTACGAGCAGTACTTC
d_gene: .; abundance: .; j_gene: TRBJ2-7; v_gene: TRBV6-6; CDR3aa: CASSPQGHEQYF; CDR3nt: TGTGCCAGCAGCCCGCAGGGACACGAGCAGTACTTC
d_gene: TRBD2; abundance: .; j_gene: TRBJ2-7; v_gene: TRBV7-9; CDR3aa: CASSSPGLGHAEQYF; CDR3nt: TGTGCCAGCAGCTCGCCGGGACTAGGACACGCCGAGCAGTACTTC
d_gene: .; abundance: .; j_gene: TRBJ2-1; v_gene: TRBV4-2; CDR3aa: CASSQGLAYNEQFF; CDR3nt: TGTGCCAGCAGCCAAGGACTAGCCTACAATGAGCAGTTCTTC
d_gene: .; abundance: .; j_gene: TRBJ2-7; v_gene: TRBV7-9; CDR3aa: CASSLTGLWEQYF; CDR3nt: TGTGCCAGCAGCTTAACGGGGCTCTGGGAGCAGTACTTC
d_gene: .; abundance: .; j_gene: TRBJ1-2; v_gene: TRBV9; CDR3aa: CASSPRVGRVDYGYTF; CDR3nt: TGTGCCAGCAGCCCCCGAGTGGGCCGGGTCGACTATGGCTACACCTTC
d_gene: .; abundance: .; j_gene: TRBJ1-5; v_gene: TRBV7-2; CDR3aa: CASSLVEFQHF; CDR3nt: TGTGCCAGCAGCTTAGTAGAATTCCAGCATTTT
d_gene: .; abundance: .; j_gene: TRBJ1-2; v_gene: TRBV6-5; CDR3aa: CASSYVWGPDYGYTF; CDR3nt: TGTGCCAGCAGTTACGTGTGGGGGCCGGACTATGGCTACACCTTC
d_gene: TRBD1; abundance: .; j_gene: TRBJ1-2; v_gene: TRBV19; CDR3aa: CASRQGGYGYTF; CDR3nt: TGTGCCAGTCGACAGGGGGGCTATGGCTACACCTTC
d_gene: .; abundance: once; j_gene: TRBJ2-3; v_gene: TRBV9; CDR3aa: CASSVELHSTQYF; CDR3nt: TGTGCCAGCAGCGTAGAGCTCCACAGTACGCAGTATTTT
d_gene: .; abundance: .; j_gene: TRBJ2-3; v_gene: TRBV30; CDR3aa: CAWNAGKRTDTQYF; CDR3nt: TGTGCCTGGAACGCGGGAAAGAGGACAGATACGCAGTATTTT
d_gene: .; abundance: .; j_gene: TRBJ1-2; v_gene: TRBV27; CDR3aa: CASSLNKRGRGYTF; CDR3nt: TGTGCCAGCAGTTTAAATAAGAGGGGACGCGGCTACACCTTC
d_gene: .; abundance: .; j_gene: TRBJ2-1; v_gene: TRBV7-9; CDR3aa: CASSLGTTSGDEQFF; CDR3nt: TGTGCCAGCAGCCTCGGGACCACCAGTGGTGATGAGCAGTTCTTC
d_gene: TRBD1; abundance: .; j_gene: TRBJ1-2; v_gene: TRBV5-1; CDR3aa: CASSLAGQASLSNYGYTF; CDR3nt: TGCGCCAGCAGCTTAGCAGGACAGGCGTCACTTTCTAACTATGGCTACACCTTC
d_gene: .; abundance: .; j_gene: TRBJ1-2; v_gene: TRBV12-2; CDR3aa: CASRTPGQGHLNYGYTF; CDR3nt: TGTGCAAGTCGCACTCCGGGACAGGGGCACCTTAACTATGGCTACACCTTC
d_gene: .; abundance: .; j_gene: TRBJ2-5; v_gene: TRBV6-5; CDR3aa: CASSIDGAQETQYF; CDR3nt: TGTGCCAGCAGTATAGACGGGGCCCAAGAGACCCAGTACTTC
d_gene: .; abundance: .; j_gene: TRBJ1-2; v_gene: TRBV15; CDR3aa: CATSARGGDGYTF; CDR3nt: TGTGCCACCAGCGCCCGTGGGGGGGATGGCTACACCTTC
d_gene: TRBD2; abundance: .; j_gene: TRBJ2-2; v_gene: TRBV5-1; CDR3aa: CASSFLAGAGNTGELFF; CDR3nt: TGCGCCAGCAGCTTTCTAGCGGGAGCGGGGAACACCGGGGAGCTGTTTTTT
d_gene: .; abundance: .; j_gene: TRBJ1-1; v_gene: TRBV14; CDR3aa: CASSQDLGGWFTEAFF; CDR3nt: TGTGCCAGCAGCCAAGATTTAGGGGGTTGGTTCACTGAAGCTTTCTTT
d_gene: TRBD2; abundance: .; j_gene: TRBJ2-7; v_gene: TRBV6-5; CDR3aa: CASSSSGLAGAYEQYF; CDR3nt: TGTGCCAGCAGTTCTTCCGGCCTAGCGGGGGCCTACGAGCAGTACTTC
d_gene: .; abundance: .; j_gene: TRBJ1-1; v_gene: TRBV7-9; CDR3aa: CASSRDTEAFF; CDR3nt: TGTGCCAGCAGCAGAGACACTGAAGCTTTCTTT
d_gene: .; abundance: .; j_gene: TRBJ1-1; v_gene: TRBV6-6; CDR3aa: CASRGHGNTEAFF; CDR3nt: TGTGCCAGCAGGGGGCACGGGAACACTGAAGCTTTCTTT
d_gene: TRBD2; abundance: .; j_gene: TRBJ2-1; v_gene: TRBV5-1; CDR3aa: CASSLWTSNEQFF; CDR3nt: TGCGCCAGCAGCCTCTGGACTAGCAATGAGCAGTTCTTC
d_gene: .; abundance: .; j_gene: TRBJ2-7; v_gene: TRBV6-5; CDR3aa: CASSYSLWGSGYEQYF; CDR3nt: TGTGCCAGCAGTTACTCGTTGTGGGGAAGCGGTTACGAGCAGTACTTC
d_gene: .; abundance: .; j_gene: TRBJ1-1; v_gene: TRBV10-3; CDR3aa: CAISGSGTGIRGTEAFF; CDR3nt: TGTGCCATCAGCGGCAGCGGGACGGGTATTCGAGGCACTGAAGCTTTCTTT
d_gene: .; abundance: .; j_gene: TRBJ2-6; v_gene: TRBV5-5; CDR3aa: CASSTGTSSSGANVLTF; CDR3nt: TGTGCCAGCAGCACCGGGACTTCCAGCTCTGGGGCCAACGTCCTGACTTTC
d_gene: TRBD1; abundance: .; j_gene: TRBJ2-7; v_gene: TRBV9; CDR3aa: CASSERGQGAYEQYF; CDR3nt: TGTGCCAGCAGCGAGCGGGGACAGGGGGCCTACGAGCAGTACTTC
d_gene: .; abundance: .; j_gene: TRBJ2-3; v_gene: TRBV19; CDR3aa: CASSMFRTDTQYF; CDR3nt: TGTGCCAGTAGTATGTTCCGGACAGATACGCAGTATTTT
d_gene: .; abundance: .; j_gene: TRBJ1-3; v_gene: TRBV5-1; CDR3aa: CASSLAGIGNTIYF; CDR3nt: TGCGCCAGCAGCTTGGCGGGGATCGGAAACACCATATATTTT
d_gene: .; abundance: once; j_gene: TRBJ1-1; v_gene: TRBV19; CDR3aa: CASSIREGQQNTEAFF; CDR3nt: TGTGCCAGTAGTATTCGGGAGGGACAACAGAACACTGAAGCTTTCTTT